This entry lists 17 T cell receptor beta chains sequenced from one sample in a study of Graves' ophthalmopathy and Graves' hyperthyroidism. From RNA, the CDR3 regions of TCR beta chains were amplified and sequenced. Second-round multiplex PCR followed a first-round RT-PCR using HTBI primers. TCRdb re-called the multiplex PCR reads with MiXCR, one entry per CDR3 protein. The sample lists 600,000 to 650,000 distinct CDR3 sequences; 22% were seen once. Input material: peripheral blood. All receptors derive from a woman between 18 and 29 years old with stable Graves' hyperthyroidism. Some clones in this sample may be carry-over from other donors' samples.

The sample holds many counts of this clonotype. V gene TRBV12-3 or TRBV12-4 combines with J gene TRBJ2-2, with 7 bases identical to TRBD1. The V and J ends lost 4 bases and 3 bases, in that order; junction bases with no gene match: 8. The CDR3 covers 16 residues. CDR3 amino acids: CASSSQTGQDTGELFF. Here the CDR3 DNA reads TGTGCCAGCAGTTCGCAGACAGGGCAGGACACCGGGGAGCTGTTTTTT.

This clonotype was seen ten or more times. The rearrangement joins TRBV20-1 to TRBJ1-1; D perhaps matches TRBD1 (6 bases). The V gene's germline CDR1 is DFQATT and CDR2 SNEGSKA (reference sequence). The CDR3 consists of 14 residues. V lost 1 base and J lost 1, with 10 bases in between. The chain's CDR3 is CSARAGRGNTEAFF. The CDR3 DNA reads TGCAGTGCTAGAGCCGGCAGGGGGAACACTGAAGCTTTCTTT.

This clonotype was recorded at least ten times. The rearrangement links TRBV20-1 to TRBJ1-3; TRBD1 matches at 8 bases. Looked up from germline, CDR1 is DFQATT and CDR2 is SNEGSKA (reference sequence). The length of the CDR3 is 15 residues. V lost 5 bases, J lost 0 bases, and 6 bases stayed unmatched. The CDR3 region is CSAEGTGSSGNTIYF. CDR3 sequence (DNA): TGCAGTGCTGAAGGGACAGGCAGCTCTGGAAACACCATATATTTT.

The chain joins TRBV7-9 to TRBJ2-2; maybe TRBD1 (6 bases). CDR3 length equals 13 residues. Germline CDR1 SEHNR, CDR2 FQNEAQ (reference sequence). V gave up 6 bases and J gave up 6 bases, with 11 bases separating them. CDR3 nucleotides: TGTGCCAGCAGTCTAAACAGGGCCGGGGAGCTGTTTTTT. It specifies CASSLNRAGELFF. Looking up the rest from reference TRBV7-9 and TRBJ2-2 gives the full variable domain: DTGVSQNPRHKITKRGQNVTFRCDPISEHNRLYWYRQTLGQGPEFLTYFQNEAQLEKSRLLSDRFSAERPKGSFSTLEIQRTEQGDSAMYLCASSLNRAGELFFGEGSRLTVL.

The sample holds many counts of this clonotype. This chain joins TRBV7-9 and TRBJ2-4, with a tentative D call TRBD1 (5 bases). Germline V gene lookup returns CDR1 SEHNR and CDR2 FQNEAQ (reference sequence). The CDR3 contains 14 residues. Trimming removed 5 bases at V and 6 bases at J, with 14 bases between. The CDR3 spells CASSPRQSGNIQYF. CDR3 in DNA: TGTGCCAGCAGCCCTCGACAGAGTGGAAACATTCAGTACTTC.

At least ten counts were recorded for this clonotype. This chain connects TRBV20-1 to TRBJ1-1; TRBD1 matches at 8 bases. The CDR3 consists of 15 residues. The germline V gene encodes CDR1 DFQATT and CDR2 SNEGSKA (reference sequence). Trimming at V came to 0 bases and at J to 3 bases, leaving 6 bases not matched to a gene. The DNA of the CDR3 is TGCAGTGCTAGAGAGAGTGGGGGACAGGACACTGAAGCTTTCTTT. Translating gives CSARESGGQDTEAFF.

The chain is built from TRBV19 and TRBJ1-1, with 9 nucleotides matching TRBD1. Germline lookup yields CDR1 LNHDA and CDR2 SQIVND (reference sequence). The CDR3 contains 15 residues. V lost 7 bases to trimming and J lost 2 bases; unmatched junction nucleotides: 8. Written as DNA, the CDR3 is TGTGCCAGTAACCAGGACAGGGGACTAAACACTGAAGCTTTCTTT. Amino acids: CASNQDRGLNTEAFF.

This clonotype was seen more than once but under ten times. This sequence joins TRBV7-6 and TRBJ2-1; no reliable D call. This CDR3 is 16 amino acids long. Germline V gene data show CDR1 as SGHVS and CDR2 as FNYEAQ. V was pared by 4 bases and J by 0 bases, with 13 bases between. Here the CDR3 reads CASSSEVGASYNEQFF. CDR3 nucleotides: TGTGCCAGCAGCTCTGAAGTGGGTGCCTCCTACAATGAGCAGTTCTTC.

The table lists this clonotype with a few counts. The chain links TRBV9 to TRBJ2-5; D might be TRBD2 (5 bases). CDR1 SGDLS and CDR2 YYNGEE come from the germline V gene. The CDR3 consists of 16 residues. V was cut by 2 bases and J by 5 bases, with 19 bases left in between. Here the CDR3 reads CASSVGPRLHGETQYF. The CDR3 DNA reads TGTGCCAGCAGCGTTGGTCCCCGACTACATGGGGAGACCCAGTACTTC.

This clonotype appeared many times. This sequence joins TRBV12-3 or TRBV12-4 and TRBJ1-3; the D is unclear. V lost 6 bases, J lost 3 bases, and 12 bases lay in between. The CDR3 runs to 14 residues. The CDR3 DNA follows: TGTGCCAGCAGCCAAACATTACATGGAAACACCATATATTTT. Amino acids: CASSQTLHGNTIYF.

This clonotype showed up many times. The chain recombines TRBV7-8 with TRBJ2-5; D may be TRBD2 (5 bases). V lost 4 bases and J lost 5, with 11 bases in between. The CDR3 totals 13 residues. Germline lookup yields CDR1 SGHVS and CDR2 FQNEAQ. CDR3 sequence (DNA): TGTGCCAGCAGCTCACAGCGGTCTGAGACCCAGTACTTC. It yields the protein CASSSQRSETQYF.

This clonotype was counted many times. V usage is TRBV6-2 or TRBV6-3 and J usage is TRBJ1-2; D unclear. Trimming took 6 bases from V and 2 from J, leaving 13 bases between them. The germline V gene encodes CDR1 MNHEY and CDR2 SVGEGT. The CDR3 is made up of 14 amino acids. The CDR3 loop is CASRDRRGNYGYTF. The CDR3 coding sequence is TGTGCCAGCAGAGACCGCCGGGGAAACTATGGCTACACCTTC.

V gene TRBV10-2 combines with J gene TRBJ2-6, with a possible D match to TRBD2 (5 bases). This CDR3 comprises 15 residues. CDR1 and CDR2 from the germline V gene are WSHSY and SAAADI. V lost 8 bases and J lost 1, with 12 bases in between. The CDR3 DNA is TGCGCCAGCGTCCCGGGAATATCTGGGGCCAACGTCCTGACTTTC. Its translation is CASVPGISGANVLTF.

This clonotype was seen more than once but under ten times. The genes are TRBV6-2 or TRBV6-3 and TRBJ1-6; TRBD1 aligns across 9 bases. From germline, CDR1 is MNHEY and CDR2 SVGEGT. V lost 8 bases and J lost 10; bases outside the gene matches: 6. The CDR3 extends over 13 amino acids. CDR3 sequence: CASEDRGGSPLHF. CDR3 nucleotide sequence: TGTGCCAGCGAGGACAGGGGCGGATCACCCCTCCACTTT.

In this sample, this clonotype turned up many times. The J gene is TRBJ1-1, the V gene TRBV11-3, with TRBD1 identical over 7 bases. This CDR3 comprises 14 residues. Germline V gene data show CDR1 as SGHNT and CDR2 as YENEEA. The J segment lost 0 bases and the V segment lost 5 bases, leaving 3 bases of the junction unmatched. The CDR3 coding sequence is TGTGCCAGCAGCCAGACAGGGATGAACACTGAAGCTTTCTTT. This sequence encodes CASSQTGMNTEAFF. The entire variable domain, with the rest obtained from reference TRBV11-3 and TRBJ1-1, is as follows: EAGVVQSPRYKIIEKKQPVAFWCNPISGHNTLYWYLQNLGQGPELLIRYENEEAVDDSQLPKDRFSAERLKGVDSTLKIQPAELGDSAVYLCASSQTGMNTEAFFGQGTRLTVV.

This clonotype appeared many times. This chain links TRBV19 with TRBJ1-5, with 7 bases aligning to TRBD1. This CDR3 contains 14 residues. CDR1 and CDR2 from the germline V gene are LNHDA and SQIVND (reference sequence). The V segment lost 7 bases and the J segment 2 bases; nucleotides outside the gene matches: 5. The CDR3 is CASTPTGGNQPQHF. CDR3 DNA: TGTGCCAGTACCCCAACAGGGGGCAATCAGCCCCAGCATTTT.

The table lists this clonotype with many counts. CDR3 residues: CASSRVTGELFF. The DNA for the CDR3 is TGTGCCAGCAGCAGGGTAACCGGGGAGCTGTTTTTT. The chain links TRBV6-1 to TRBJ2-2; D possibly corresponds to TRBD1 (5 bases). V lost 6 bases to trimming and J lost 5 bases, with 7 bases between them. The CDR3 has 12 amino acids. CDR1 is MNHNS and CDR2 is SASEGT in the germline V gene.